Listed here are 23 T cell receptor beta chains from one sample, sequenced in a study of identical twins. Using its own MiXCR run on the 5' RACE reads, TCRdb lists one record per CDR3 protein. Of 600,000 to 850,000 distinct CDR3 sequences listed, 15% to 20% are singletons. These data are also associated with another study on T cells expressing NK-cell markers.

The sample comprised PBMCs. The origin of the receptors is a woman aged 18 to 35 in good health.

The table lists this clonotype with a few counts. The chain employs TRBV7-2 and TRBJ1-6; TRBD1 agrees at 7 bases. With V trimmed by 1 base and J by 9 bases, 3 bases remained unmatched. The germline V gene encodes CDR1 SGHTA and CDR2 FQGNSA. The CDR3 runs to 14 residues. The CDR3 loop is CASSLEGAISPLHF. DNA of the CDR3: TGTGCCAGCAGCTTAGAGGGGGCTATTTCACCCCTCCACTTT. The full variable domain, its missing parts supplied by reference TRBV7-2 and TRBJ1-6, is GAGVSQSPSNKVTEKGKDVELRCDPISGHTALYWYRQSLGQGLEFLIYFQGNSAPDKSGLPSDRFSAERTGGSVSTLTIQRTQQEDSAVYLCASSLEGAISPLHFGNGTRLTVT.

This chain connects TRBV12-3 or TRBV12-4 to TRBJ2-5, with D unclear. Trimming stripped 6 bases from V and 5 bases from J, with 16 bases between. CDR3 size: 14 residues. CDR3 amino acids: CASRSGLISETQYF. The CDR3 DNA reads as TGTGCCAGCAGGTCCGGGCTAATAAGCGAGACCCAGTACTTC.

The CDR3 spells CASSFEVGGPYEQYF. CDR3 DNA: TGCGCCAGCAGCTTTGAGGTCGGGGGACCTTACGAGCAGTACTTC. The chain has TRBV5-1 and TRBJ2-7; possible D gene TRBD2, 6 bases. CDR3 size: 15 residues. Germline CDR1 is SGHRS and CDR2 is YFSETQ. V was shortened by 2 bases and J by 4 bases, with 16 bases between the two germline ends.

V and J are TRBV29-1 and TRBJ1-4; D not certain. Trimming shortened V by 4 bases and J by 4 bases, and 10 bases separated the two germline ends. The CDR3 loop spans 13 amino acids. From germline, CDR1 is SQVTM and CDR2 ANQGSEA. This chain's CDR3 is CSVGAALNEKLFF. Here the CDR3 DNA reads TGCAGCGTTGGAGCGGCCCTTAATGAAAAACTGTTTTTT.

This clonotype was observed a few times. The chain is built from TRBV29-1 and TRBJ2-5; D uncertain. Trimming removed 0 bases from V and 5 bases from J, with 7 bases in between. Germline V lookup: CDR1 SQVTM, CDR2 ANQGSEA. The CDR3 is 12 residues long. CDR3 coding DNA: TGCAGCGTTGAAGATGTTGGGGAGACCCAGTACTTC. Translation gives CSVEDVGETQYF.

This clonotype occurred many times. V gene TRBV7-6 combines with J gene TRBJ1-5; D may be TRBD1 (5 bases). Looked up from germline, CDR1 is SGHVS and CDR2 is FNYEAQ. The length of the CDR3 is 15 residues. V was cut by 4 bases and J by 0 bases, with 10 bases left in between. CDR3 in DNA: TGTGCCAGCAGCTCTAGGGACGATAGCAATCAGCCCCAGCATTTT. Translation gives CASSSRDDSNQPQHF.

This clonotype was picked up a small number of times. The chain recombines TRBV15 with TRBJ2-7; TRBD1 is a possible D gene (6 bases). Germline CDR1 reads LNHNV; CDR2 reads YYDKDF (reference sequence). CDR3 length equals 15 residues. V lost 5 bases and J 0 bases, leaving 14 bases between the germline ends. The CDR3 here is CATSVNRESSYEQYF. DNA of the CDR3: TGTGCCACCAGCGTAAACAGGGAAAGCTCCTACGAGCAGTACTTC.

The chain has TRBV10-3 and TRBJ1-1, with TRBD1 matching over 8 bases. Germline V gene sequence: CDR1 ENHRY, CDR2 SYGVKD. This CDR3 comprises 14 residues. V lost 5 bases to trimming and J lost 2 bases; unmatched junction nucleotides: 4. The CDR3 nucleotides read TGTGCCATCAGTCTTGGACAGGGTAACACTGAAGCTTTCTTT. Residues: CAISLGQGNTEAFF.

The rearrangement links TRBV12-3 or TRBV12-4 to TRBJ2-7, with 10 bases lining up with TRBD2. The J segment lost 4 bases and the V segment lost 8 bases, leaving 8 bases of the junction unmatched. The CDR3 extends over 14 amino acids. Written as DNA, the CDR3 is TGTGCCAGCGCGAGGCTAGCGGGAGTATACGAGCAGTACTTC. This sequence encodes CASARLAGVYEQYF.

The J gene is TRBJ2-6, the V gene TRBV14; D remains ambiguous. The ends were cut back, 10 bases at V and 0 bases at J, with 16 bases in the middle. CDR1 is SGHDN, CDR2 FVKESK, per germline. The CDR3 has 16 residues. The CDR3 loop is CATEQIKISGANVLTF. CDR3 nucleotides: TGTGCCACAGAGCAAATTAAAATCTCTGGGGCCAACGTCCTGACTTTC.

This clonotype showed up just once. The chain carries TRBV7-2 and TRBJ2-3; D perhaps matches TRBD2 (5 bases). The germline V gene has CDR1 SGHTA and CDR2 FQGNSA. The CDR3 is made up of 15 amino acids. V was shortened by 2 bases and J by 7 bases, with 16 bases between the two germline ends. The CDR3 is CASSLIALAGHTQYF. CDR3 in DNA: TGTGCCAGCAGCTTAATTGCCCTAGCTGGGCATACGCAGTATTTT.

V usage is TRBV5-1 and J usage is TRBJ1-5, with D hard to call. Germline-derived CDR1 and CDR2 are SGHRS and YFSETQ. V lost 4 bases to trimming and J lost 0 bases, with 8 bases between them. The CDR3 sequence is 14 residues long. DNA for the CDR3: TGCGCCAGCAGCCCCGGAAATAGCAATCAGCCCCAGCATTTT. It yields the protein CASSPGNSNQPQHF. Drawing the rest from reference TRBV5-1 and TRBJ1-5, the complete variable domain is KAGVTQTPRYLIKTRGQQVTLSCSPISGHRSVSWYQQTPGQGLQFLFEYFSETQRNKGNFPGRFSGRQFSNSRSEMNVSTLELGDSALYLCASSPGNSNQPQHFGDGTRLSIL.

V is TRBV20-1 and J is TRBJ2-1; D uncertain. The V end lost 1 base, the J end lost 0 bases, and 13 bases lay between the germline ends. Germline V lookup: CDR1 DFQATT, CDR2 SNEGSKA (reference sequence). This CDR3 contains 16 residues. CDR3 residues: CSARGGDSSSYNEQFF. CDR3 in DNA: TGCAGTGCTAGAGGGGGTGACTCCAGCTCCTACAATGAGCAGTTCTTC.

This clonotype was seen more than once but under ten times. V is TRBV6-2 or TRBV6-3 and J is TRBJ1-3, with D hard to call. The CDR3 totals 14 residues. Per germline, CDR1 MNHEY and CDR2 SVGEGT. The ends were cut back, 5 bases at V and 3 bases at J, with 11 bases in the middle. CDR3 bases: TGTGCCAGCAGTCGAAGGAGCCGTGGAAACACCATATATTTT. Its translation is CASSRRSRGNTIYF.

The chain uses TRBV5-5 and TRBJ2-7; a weak D match, TRBD2 (7 bases). The ends were cut back, 8 bases at V and 6 bases at J, with 18 bases in the middle. The V gene's germline CDR1 is SGHKS and CDR2 YYEKEE (reference sequence). CDR3 length: 13 amino acids. CDR3 in amino acids: CARGRGARAEQYF. The CDR3 nucleotides read TGTGCCAGGGGACGGGGGGCTCGGGCCGAGCAGTACTTC.

This clonotype was detected a few times. The chain couples TRBV11-2 to TRBJ2-3; 11 bases fit TRBD2. CDR1 is SGHAT and CDR2 is FQNNGV in the germline V gene. This CDR3 has 19 residues. The J segment lost 0 bases and the V segment lost 6 bases, leaving 14 bases of the junction unmatched. This chain's CDR3 is CASRVPWGLAVASTDTQYF. The CDR3 DNA follows: TGTGCCAGCAGGGTGCCCTGGGGACTAGCGGTAGCTAGCACAGATACGCAGTATTTT.

The V and J genes are TRBV6-5 and TRBJ1-4; D unresolved. Per the germline V gene, CDR1 is MNHEY and CDR2 is SVGAGI. The CDR3 is 14 amino acids. The V end was cut by 4 bases, the J end by 8 bases, with 14 bases between. DNA of the CDR3: TGTGCCAGCAGTTCAGGAAGTCGAGTAGAAAAACTGTTTTTT. Translating it yields CASSSGSRVEKLFF.

The rearrangement joins TRBV5-1 to TRBJ2-7; D remains unclear. Trimming removed 0 bases from V and 0 bases from J, with 10 bases in between. Germline CDR1 and CDR2: SGHRS and YFSETQ. The CDR3 is made up of 15 amino acids. The CDR3 here is CASSLAADSSYEQYF. CDR3 sequence (DNA): TGCGCCAGCAGCTTGGCGGCAGACTCCTCCTACGAGCAGTACTTC.

The chain combines TRBV25-1 with TRBJ1-6; D is perhaps TRBD1 (6 bases). The CDR3 is 15 residues long. Trimming stripped 2 bases from V and 9 bases from J, with 14 bases between. Germline lookup yields CDR1 MGHDK and CDR2 SYGVNS. The CDR3 DNA sequence: TGTGCCAGCAGTGAAAGAGTAGGGGGAGCTTCACCCCTCCACTTT. Translated, it gives CASSERVGGASPLHF.

A few counts support this clonotype. The chain joins TRBV20-1 to TRBJ1-2; 10 bases align to TRBD1. In germline, CDR1 is DFQATT, CDR2 SNEGSKA (reference sequence). The ends lost 3 bases at V and 8 bases at J; junction bases unmatched: 3. This CDR3 comprises 12 residues. As DNA, the CDR3 is TGCAGTGCTAGCGACAGGGGGCTAGGCTACACCTTC. Protein sequence: CSASDRGLGYTF.

This chain joins TRBV30 and TRBJ2-3, with 7 positions matching TRBD1. Trimming cost V 2 bases and J 4 bases; bases outside gene matches: 3. The germline V gene has CDR1 GTSNPN and CDR2 SVGIG (reference sequence). The CDR3 loop spans 13 amino acids. The DNA for the CDR3 is TGTGCCTGGAGTCGGCAGGGGGCAGATACGCAGTATTTT. Translating gives CAWSRQGADTQYF.

The chain has TRBV7-8 and TRBJ2-1; D ambiguous. There are 15 residues in the CDR3. The V gene lost 5 bases and the J gene lost 8 bases, with 19 bases spanning the gap. Germline V gives CDR1 SGHVS, CDR2 FQNEAQ. The CDR3 is CASSQNPGVADEQFF. The CDR3 nucleotides read TGTGCCAGCAGCCAAAACCCAGGTGTAGCCGATGAGCAGTTCTTC.

The gene calls are TRBV11-2 and TRBJ2-6, with 10 bases identical to TRBD2. The V segment lost 2 bases and the J segment 0 bases; nucleotides outside the gene matches: 10. The CDR3 is made up of 20 amino acids. Germline CDR1 reads SGHAT; CDR2 reads FQNNGV. The DNA for the CDR3 is TGTGCCAGCAGCTTATATCCATTTGCTAGCGGGGGCTCTGGGGCCAACGTCCTGACTTTC. Translated: CASSLYPFASGGSGANVLTF.